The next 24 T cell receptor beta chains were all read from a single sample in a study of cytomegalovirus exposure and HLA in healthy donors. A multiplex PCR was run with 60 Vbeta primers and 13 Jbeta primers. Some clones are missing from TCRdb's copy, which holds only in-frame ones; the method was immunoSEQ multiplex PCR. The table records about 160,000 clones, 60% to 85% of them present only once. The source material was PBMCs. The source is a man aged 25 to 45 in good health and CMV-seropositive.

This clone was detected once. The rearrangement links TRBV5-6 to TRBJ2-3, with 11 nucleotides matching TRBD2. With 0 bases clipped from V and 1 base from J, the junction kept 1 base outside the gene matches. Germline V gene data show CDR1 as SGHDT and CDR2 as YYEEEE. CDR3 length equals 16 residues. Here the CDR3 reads CASSLVAGGRTDTQYF. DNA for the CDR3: TGTGCCAGCAGCTTGGTAGCGGGGGGGCGCACAGATACGCAGTATTTT.

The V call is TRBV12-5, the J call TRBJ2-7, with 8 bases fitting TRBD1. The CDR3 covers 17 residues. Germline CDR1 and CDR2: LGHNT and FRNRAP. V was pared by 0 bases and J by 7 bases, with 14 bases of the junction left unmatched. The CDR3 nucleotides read TGTGCTAGTGGTTTGGTTATCGGAGGACAGGGATATATGGAGCAGTACTTC. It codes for CASGLVIGGQGYMEQYF.

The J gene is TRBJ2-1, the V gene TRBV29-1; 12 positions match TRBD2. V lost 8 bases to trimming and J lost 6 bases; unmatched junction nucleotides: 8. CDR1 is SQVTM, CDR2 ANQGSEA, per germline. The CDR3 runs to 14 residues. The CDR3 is CSSTGLAGINEQFF. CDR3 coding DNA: TGCAGCTCAACAGGACTAGCGGGGATCAATGAGCAGTTCTTC.

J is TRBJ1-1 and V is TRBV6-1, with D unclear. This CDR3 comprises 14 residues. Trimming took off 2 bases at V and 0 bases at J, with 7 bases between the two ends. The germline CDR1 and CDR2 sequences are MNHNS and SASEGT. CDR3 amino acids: CASSERSMNTEAFF. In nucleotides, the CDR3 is TGTGCCAGCAGTGAACGGAGTATGAACACTGAAGCTTTCTTT.

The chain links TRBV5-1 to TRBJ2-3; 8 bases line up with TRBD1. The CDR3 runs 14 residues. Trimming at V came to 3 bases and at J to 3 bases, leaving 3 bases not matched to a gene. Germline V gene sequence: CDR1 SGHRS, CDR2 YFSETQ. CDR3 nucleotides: TGCGCCAGCAGCTGGACAGGGATAACAGATACGCAGTATTTT. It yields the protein CASSWTGITDTQYF.

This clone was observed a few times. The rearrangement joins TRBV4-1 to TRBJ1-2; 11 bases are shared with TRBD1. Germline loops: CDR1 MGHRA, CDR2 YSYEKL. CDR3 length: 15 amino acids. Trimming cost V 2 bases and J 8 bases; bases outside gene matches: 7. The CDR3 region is CASSQQDRGRRGYTF. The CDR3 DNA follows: TGCGCCAGCAGCCAACAGGACAGGGGGCGCCGGGGCTACACCTTC.

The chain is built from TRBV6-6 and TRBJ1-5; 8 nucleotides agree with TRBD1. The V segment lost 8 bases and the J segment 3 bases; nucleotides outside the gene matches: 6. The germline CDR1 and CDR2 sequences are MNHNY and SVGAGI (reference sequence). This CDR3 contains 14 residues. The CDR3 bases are TGTGCCAGCTCCCGGACAGGGATCAATCAGCCCCAGCATTTT. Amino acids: CASSRTGINQPQHF.

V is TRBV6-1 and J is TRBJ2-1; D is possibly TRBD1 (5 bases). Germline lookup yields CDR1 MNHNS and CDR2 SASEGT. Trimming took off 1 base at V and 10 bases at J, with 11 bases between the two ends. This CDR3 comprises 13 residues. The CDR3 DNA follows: TGTGCCAGCAGTGAAGTCGGTGGGGCAGAGCAGTTCTTC. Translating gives CASSEVGGAEQFF.

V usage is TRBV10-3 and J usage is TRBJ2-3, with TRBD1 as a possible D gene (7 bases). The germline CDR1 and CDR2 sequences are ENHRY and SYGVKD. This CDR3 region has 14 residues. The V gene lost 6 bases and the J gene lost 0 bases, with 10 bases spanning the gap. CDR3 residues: CAIREGQSTDTQYF. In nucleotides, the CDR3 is TGTGCCATCAGGGAGGGACAGAGCACAGATACGCAGTATTTT.

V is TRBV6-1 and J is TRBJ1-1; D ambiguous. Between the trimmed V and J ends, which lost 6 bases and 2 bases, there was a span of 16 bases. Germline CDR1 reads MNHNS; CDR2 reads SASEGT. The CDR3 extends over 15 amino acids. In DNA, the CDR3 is TGTGCCAGCAGCGAGCCTGCGGAGGTAAACACTGAAGCTTTCTTT. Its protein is CASSEPAEVNTEAFF.

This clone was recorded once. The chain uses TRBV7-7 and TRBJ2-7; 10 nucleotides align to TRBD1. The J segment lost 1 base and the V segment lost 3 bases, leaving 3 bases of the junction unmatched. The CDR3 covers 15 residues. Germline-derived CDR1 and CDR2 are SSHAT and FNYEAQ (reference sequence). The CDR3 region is CASSLGQGLSYEQYF. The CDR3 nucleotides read TGTGCCAGCAGCTTGGGACAGGGGTTGTCCTACGAGCAGTACTTC.

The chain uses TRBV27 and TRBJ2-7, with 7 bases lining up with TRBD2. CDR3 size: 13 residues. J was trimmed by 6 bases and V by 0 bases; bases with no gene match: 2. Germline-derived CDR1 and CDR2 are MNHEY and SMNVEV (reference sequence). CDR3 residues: CASSLSGGGEQYF. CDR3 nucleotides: TGTGCCAGCAGTTTATCGGGGGGGGGCGAGCAGTACTTC.

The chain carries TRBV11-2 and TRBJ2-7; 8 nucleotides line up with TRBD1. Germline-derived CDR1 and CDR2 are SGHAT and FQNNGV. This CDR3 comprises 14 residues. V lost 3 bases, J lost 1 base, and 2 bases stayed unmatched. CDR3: CASSFTGGSYEQYF. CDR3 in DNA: TGTGCCAGCAGCTTCACAGGGGGGTCCTACGAGCAGTACTTC.

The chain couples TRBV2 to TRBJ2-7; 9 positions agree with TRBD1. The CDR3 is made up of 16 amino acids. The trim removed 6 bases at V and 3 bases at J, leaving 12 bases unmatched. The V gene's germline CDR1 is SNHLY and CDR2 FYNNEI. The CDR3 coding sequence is TGTGCCAGCAGAGCCGAGGAAGGGACAGGGCACTACGAGCAGTACTTC. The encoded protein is CASRAEEGTGHYEQYF.

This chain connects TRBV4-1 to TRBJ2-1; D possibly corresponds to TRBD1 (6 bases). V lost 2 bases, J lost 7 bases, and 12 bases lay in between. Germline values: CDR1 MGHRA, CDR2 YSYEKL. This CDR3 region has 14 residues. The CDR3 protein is CASSQWTAGNEQFF. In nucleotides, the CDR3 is TGCGCCAGCAGCCAATGGACAGCAGGGAATGAGCAGTTCTTC.

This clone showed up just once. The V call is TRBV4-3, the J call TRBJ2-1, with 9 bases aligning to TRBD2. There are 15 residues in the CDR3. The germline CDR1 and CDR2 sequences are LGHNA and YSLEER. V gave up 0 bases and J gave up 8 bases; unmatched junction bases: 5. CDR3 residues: CASSQEGRGGDEQFF. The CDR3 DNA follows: TGCGCCAGCAGCCAAGAAGGGCGGGGGGGTGATGAGCAGTTCTTC.

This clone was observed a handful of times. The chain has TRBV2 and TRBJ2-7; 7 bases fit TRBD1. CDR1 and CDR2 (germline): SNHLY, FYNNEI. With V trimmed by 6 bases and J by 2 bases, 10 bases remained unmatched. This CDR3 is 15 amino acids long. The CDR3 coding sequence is TGTGCCAGCAGGAGGGACAGTGGTGTTGCCTACGAGCAGTACTTC. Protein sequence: CASRRDSGVAYEQYF.

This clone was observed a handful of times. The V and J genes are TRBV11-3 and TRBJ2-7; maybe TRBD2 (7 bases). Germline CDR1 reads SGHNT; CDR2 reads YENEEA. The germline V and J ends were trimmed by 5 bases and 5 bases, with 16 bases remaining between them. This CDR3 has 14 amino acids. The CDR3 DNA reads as TGTGCCAGCAGCCCACAGGGAGGGTCGGACGAGCAGTACTTC. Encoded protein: CASSPQGGSDEQYF.

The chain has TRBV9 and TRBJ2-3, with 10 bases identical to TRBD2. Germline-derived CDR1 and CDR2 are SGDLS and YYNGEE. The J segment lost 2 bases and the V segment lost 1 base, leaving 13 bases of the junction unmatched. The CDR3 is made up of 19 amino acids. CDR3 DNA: TGTGCCAGCAGCGTATCCCTGAGCGGGGGGGTACTTTCCACAGATACGCAGTATTTT. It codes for CASSVSLSGGVLSTDTQYF.

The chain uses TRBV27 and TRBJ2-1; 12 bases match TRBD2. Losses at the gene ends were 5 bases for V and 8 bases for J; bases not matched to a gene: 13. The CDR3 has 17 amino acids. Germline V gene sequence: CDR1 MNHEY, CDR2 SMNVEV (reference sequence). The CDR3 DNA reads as TGTGCCAGCAGTCCGACGACTAGCGGGGGCCACGGGGATGAGCAGTTCTTC. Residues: CASSPTTSGGHGDEQFF.

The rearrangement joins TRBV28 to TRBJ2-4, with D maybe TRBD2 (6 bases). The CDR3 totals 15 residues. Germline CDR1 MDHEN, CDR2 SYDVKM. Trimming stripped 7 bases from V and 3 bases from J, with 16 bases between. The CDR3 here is CASTPRRGGKNIQYF. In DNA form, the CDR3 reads TGTGCCAGCACCCCCCGGAGGGGTGGCAAAAACATTCAGTACTTC.

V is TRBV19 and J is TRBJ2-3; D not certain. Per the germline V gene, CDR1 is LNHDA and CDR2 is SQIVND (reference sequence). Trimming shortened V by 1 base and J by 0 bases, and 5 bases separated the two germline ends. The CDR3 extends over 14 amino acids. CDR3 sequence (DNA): TGTGCCAGTAGTATAGCACTGAGCACAGATACGCAGTATTTT. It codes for CASSIALSTDTQYF.

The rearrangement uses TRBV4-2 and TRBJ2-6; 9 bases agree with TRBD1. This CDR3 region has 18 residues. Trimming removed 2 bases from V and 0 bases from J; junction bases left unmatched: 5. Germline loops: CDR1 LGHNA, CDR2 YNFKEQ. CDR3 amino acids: CASSQPGTGYSGANVLTF. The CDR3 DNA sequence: TGTGCCAGCAGCCAACCCGGGACAGGGTACTCTGGGGCCAACGTCCTGACTTTC.

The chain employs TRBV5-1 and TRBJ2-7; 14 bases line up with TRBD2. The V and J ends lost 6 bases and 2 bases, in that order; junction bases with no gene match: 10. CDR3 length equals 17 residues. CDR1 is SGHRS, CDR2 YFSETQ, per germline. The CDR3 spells CASTSGRGLAGAYEQYF. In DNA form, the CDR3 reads TGCGCCAGCACCTCCGGGCGGGGACTAGCGGGGGCCTACGAGCAGTACTTC.